These 12 T cell receptor beta chains originate from one sample sequenced in a study of T cells in localized non-small cell lung cancer. The repertoire was sequenced with immunoSEQ multiplex PCR; TCRdb's copy has only in-frame clones and lacks some. The top ten clones hold 33% of a sample with tens of thousands of clones, 78% of them seen once. The sequenced sample was peripheral blood, obtained before any cancer treatment. These receptors were obtained from a male donor at least 60 years old with stage II squamous cell lung carcinoma.

The chain recombines TRBV19 with TRBJ1-1; the match to TRBD1 covers 9 bases. Trimming cost V 8 bases and J 7 bases; bases outside gene matches: 2. Germline V gene data show CDR1 as LNHDA and CDR2 as SQIVND (reference sequence). There are 11 residues in the CDR3. The CDR3 reads CASGDRDEAFF. The CDR3 nucleotides are TGTGCCAGTGGGGACAGGGATGAAGCTTTCTTT.

The rearrangement uses TRBV19 and TRBJ2-3; D not certain. Trimming left V 5 bases short and J 3 bases short, with 21 bases between. The CDR3 has 17 residues. From germline, CDR1 is LNHDA and CDR2 SQIVND (reference sequence). CDR3 sequence: CASSGPRAPDGTDTQYF. CDR3 coding DNA: TGTGCCAGTAGTGGCCCCCGGGCCCCCGACGGGACAGATACGCAGTATTTT.

The chain recombines TRBV30 with TRBJ2-7; tentative D call: TRBD2 (5 bases). Trimming removed 3 bases from V and 3 bases from J, with 9 bases in between. CDR3 size: 12 residues. Looked up from germline, CDR1 is GTSNPN and CDR2 is SVGIG (reference sequence). In DNA form, the CDR3 reads TGTGCCTGGAGAAACGAGGGCTACGAGCAGTACTTC. It yields the protein CAWRNEGYEQYF.

The V gene is TRBV18, the J gene TRBJ1-1; D unclear. V lost 0 bases and J 1 base, leaving 9 bases between the germline ends. Germline CDR1 reads KGHSH; CDR2 reads LQKENI. The CDR3 is 15 amino acids. CDR3 nucleotides: TGTGCCAGCTCACCACCGGCCGGGCCGAACACTGAAGCTTTCTTT. Protein: CASSPPAGPNTEAFF.

This clone was counted between two and nine times. This chain joins TRBV10-3 and TRBJ2-1, with 13 bases identical to TRBD2. The CDR3 totals 18 residues. The germline V gene has CDR1 ENHRY and CDR2 SYGVKD. Trimming at V came to 7 bases and at J to 6 bases, leaving 15 bases not matched to a gene. The CDR3 DNA reads as TGTGCCATCATGGAGGGACTAGCGGGAATCGTTGGCGGCAATGAGCAGTTCTTC. Translated, it gives CAIMEGLAGIVGGNEQFF.

In this sample, this clone turned up a few times. The chain combines TRBV5-6 with TRBJ1-2; D unclear. V lost 1 base to trimming and J lost 6 bases, with 13 bases between them. CDR1 is SGHDT, CDR2 YYEEEE, per germline. The CDR3 extends over 14 amino acids. The CDR3 sequence: CASSLRVAPHGYTF. The CDR3 nucleotides are TGTGCCAGCAGCTTGAGGGTGGCGCCTCATGGCTACACCTTC.

This clone was observed a few times. This chain links TRBV5-4 with TRBJ2-5, with a tentative D call TRBD1 (5 bases). The CDR3 contains 15 residues. Trimming cost V 5 bases and J 5 bases, with 19 bases left between them. The germline gives CDR1 SGHNT, CDR2 YYREEE (reference sequence). The CDR3 protein is CASRPGPAGPETQYF. The CDR3 DNA follows: TGTGCCAGCAGGCCTGGCCCCGCAGGGCCGGAGACCCAGTACTTC.

J is TRBJ2-1 and V is TRBV4-2; D possibly corresponds to TRBD2 (5 bases). This CDR3 is built from 14 residues. Germline V gene data show CDR1 as LGHNA and CDR2 as YNFKEQ. V lost 0 bases, J lost 6 bases, and 9 bases lay in between. CDR3 coding DNA: TGTGCCAGCAGCCAAGATACTAGGAGCAATGAGCAGTTCTTC. The encoded protein is CASSQDTRSNEQFF.

V is TRBV7-9 and J is TRBJ1-2; 11 positions agree with TRBD1. The germline V gene has CDR1 SEHNR and CDR2 FQNEAQ (reference sequence). V was clipped by 2 bases and J by 5 bases; unmatched bases: 4. CDR3 length: 15 residues. In nucleotides, the CDR3 is TGTGCCAGCAGCTTATCGGGGACAGGGGGTTATGGCTACACCTTC. This gives the protein CASSLSGTGGYGYTF.

V and J are TRBV7-9 and TRBJ2-1; weak D call: TRBD2 (5 bases). Germline values: CDR1 SEHNR, CDR2 FQNEAQ (reference sequence). The CDR3 is made up of 14 amino acids. Trimming shortened V by 6 bases and J by 8 bases, and 17 bases separated the two germline ends. The CDR3 protein is CASSFGWGEDEQFF. CDR3 in DNA: TGTGCCAGCAGTTTCGGGTGGGGAGAGGATGAGCAGTTCTTC. The whole variable domain, remainder taken from reference TRBV7-9 and TRBJ2-1, is DTGVSQNPRHKITKRGQNVTFRCDPISEHNRLYWYRQTLGQGPEFLTYFQNEAQLEKSRLLSDRFSAERPKGSFSTLEIQRTEQGDSAMYLCASSFGWGEDEQFFGPGTRLTVL.

This clone was seen a handful of times. The gene calls are TRBV12-5 and TRBJ2-1; the D gene could be TRBD1 or TRBD2 (5 bases each). CDR1 is LGHNT, CDR2 FRNRAP, per germline. The CDR3 sequence is 15 residues long. V gave up 1 base and J gave up 5 bases, with 12 bases separating them. The chain's CDR3 is CASGLGEGTHNEQFF. CDR3 sequence (DNA): TGTGCTAGTGGTTTGGGTGAAGGGACCCACAATGAGCAGTTCTTC. Based on the CDR3 plus reference TRBV12-5 and TRBJ2-1, the full variable domain is DARVTQTPRHKVTEMGQEVTMRCQPILGHNTVFWYRQTMMQGLELLAYFRNRAPLDDSGMPKDRFSAEMPDATLATLKIQPSEPRDSAVYFCASGLGEGTHNEQFFGPGTRLTVL.

The rearrangement links TRBV9 to TRBJ2-7, with 7 bases identical to TRBD2. The germline V gene encodes CDR1 SGDLS and CDR2 YYNGEE. This CDR3 region has 17 residues. V trimming: 2 bases; J trimming: 0 bases; junction bases outside the gene matches: 11. As DNA, the CDR3 is TGTGCCAGCAGCGTCGGTGTGGTCGCGGGGGACTCCTACGAGCAGTACTTC. This gives the protein CASSVGVVAGDSYEQYF.